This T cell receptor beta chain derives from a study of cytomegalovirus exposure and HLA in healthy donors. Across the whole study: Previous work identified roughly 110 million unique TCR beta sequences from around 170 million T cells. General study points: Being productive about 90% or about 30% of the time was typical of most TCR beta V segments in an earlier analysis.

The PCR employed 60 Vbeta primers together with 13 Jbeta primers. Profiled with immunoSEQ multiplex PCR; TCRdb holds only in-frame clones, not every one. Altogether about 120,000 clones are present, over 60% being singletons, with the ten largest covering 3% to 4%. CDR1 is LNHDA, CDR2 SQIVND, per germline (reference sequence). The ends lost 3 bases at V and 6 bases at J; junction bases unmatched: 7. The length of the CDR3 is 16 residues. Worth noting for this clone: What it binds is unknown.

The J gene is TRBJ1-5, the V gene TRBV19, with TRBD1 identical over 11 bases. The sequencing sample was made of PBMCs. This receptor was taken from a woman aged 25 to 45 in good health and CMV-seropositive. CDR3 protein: CASSMEGTGGFQPQHF. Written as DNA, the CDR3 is TGTGCCAGTAGTATGGAGGGGACAGGGGGGTTTCAGCCCCAGCATTTT.